The TCR beta chain described here comes from a study of cytomegalovirus exposure and HLA in healthy donors. In the study overall: Previous work identified 120 million or so unique TCR beta sequences from around 200 million T cells. Among the approximately 400 genotyped donors, around 85% were placed in the Caucasian-associated ancestry cluster.

CDR1 is SEHNR, CDR2 FQNEAQ, per germline (reference sequence). Trimming left V 4 bases short and J 2 bases short, with 15 bases between. The CDR3 consists of 16 residues. The study, taken as a whole, reports: Some highly shared sequence variants likely arose as a pipeline artifact.

The study sampled nominally healthy donors, though unrecorded immune exposures were likely. It was with 60 Vbeta and 13 Jbeta primers that the PCR ran. Sequencing was performed with immunoSEQ multiplex PCR; in TCRdb, only in-frame clones are kept and a portion is missing. The profile shows 300,000 or so clones, around four fifths of them singletons. A remark on this clone: Its antigen is as yet unknown.

The sequenced sample consisted of PBMCs. The J gene is TRBJ2-1, the V gene TRBV7-9, with a possible D match to TRBD2 (6 bases). The TCR originated in a woman aged 40-49 years in good health and CMV-seropositive. DNA for the CDR3: TGTGCCAGCAGCTCTTTATTGGGAGGTCCCTACAATGAGCAGTTCTTC. Encoded protein: CASSSLLGGPYNEQFF.